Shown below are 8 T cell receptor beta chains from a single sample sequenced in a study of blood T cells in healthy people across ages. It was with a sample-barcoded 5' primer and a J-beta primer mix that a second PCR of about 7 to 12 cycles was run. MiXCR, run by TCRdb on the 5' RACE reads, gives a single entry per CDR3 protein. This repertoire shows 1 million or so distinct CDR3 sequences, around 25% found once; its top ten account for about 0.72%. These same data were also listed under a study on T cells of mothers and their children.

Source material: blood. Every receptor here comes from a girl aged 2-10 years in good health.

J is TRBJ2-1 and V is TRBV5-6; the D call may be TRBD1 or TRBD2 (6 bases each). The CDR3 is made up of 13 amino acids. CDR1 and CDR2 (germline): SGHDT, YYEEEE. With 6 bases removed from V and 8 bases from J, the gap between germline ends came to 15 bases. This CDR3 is CASTSAGGYEQFF. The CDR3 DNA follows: TGTGCCAGCACTTCAGCCGGGGGCTATGAGCAGTTCTTC.

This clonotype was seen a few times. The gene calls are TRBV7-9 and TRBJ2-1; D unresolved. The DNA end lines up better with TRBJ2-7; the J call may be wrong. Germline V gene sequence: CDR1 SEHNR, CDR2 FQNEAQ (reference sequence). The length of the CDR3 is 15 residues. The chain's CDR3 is CASSFMEPSFLEQYF. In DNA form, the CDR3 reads TGTGCCAGCAGCTTTATGGAGCCTTCTTTTTTGGAGCAGTACTTC.

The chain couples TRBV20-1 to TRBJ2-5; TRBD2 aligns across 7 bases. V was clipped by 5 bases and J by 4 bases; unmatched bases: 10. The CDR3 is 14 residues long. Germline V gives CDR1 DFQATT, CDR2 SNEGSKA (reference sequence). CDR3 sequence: CSAETSRRGETQYF. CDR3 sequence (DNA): TGCAGTGCTGAGACTAGCAGGAGGGGAGAGACCCAGTACTTC.

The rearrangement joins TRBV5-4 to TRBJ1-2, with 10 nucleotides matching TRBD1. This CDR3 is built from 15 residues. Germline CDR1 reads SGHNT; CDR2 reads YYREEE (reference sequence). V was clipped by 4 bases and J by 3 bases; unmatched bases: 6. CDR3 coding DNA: TGTGCCAGCAGCCGAGCGGACAGGGGGGACTATGGCTACACCTTC. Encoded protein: CASSRADRGDYGYTF.

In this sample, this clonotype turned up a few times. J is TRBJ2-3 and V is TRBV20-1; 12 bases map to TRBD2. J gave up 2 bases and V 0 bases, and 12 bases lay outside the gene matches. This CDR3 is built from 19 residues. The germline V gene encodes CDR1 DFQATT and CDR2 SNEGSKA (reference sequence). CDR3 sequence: CSARDGTSGPLESTDTQYF. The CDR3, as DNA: TGCAGTGCTAGAGATGGGACTAGCGGGCCATTAGAATCCACAGATACGCAGTATTTT.

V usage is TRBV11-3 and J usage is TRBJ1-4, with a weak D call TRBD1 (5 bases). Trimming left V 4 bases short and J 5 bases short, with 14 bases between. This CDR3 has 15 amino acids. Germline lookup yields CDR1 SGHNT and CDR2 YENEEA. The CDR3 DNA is TGTGCCAGCAGCTCATGGGGACTGGAAAATGAAAAACTGTTTTTT. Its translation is CASSSWGLENEKLFF.

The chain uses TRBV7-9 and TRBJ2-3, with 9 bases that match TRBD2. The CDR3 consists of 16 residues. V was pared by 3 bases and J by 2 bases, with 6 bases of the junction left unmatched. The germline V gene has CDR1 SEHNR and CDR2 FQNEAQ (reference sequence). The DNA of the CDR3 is TGTGCCAGCAGCTTTCTAGCGGGGCTTCCCACAGATACGCAGTATTTT. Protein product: CASSFLAGLPTDTQYF.

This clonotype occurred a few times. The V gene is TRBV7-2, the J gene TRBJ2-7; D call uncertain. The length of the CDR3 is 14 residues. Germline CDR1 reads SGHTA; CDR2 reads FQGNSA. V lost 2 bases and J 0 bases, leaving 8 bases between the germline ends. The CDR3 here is CASSLFAVSYEQYF. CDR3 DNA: TGTGCCAGCAGCTTATTTGCGGTCTCCTACGAGCAGTACTTC.